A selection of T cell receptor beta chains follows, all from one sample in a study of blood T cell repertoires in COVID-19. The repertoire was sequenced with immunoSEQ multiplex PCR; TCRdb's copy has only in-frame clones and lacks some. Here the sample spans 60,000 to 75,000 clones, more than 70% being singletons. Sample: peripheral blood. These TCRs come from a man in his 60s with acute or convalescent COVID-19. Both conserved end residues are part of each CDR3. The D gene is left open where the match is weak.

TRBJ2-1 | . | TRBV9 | TGTGCCAGCAGCGTAGAGAGTAGCCTTGGCAATGAGCAGTTCTTC | CASSVESSLGNEQFF
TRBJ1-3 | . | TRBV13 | TGTGCCAGCAGCCTCGGCAGACAGTCTGGAAACACCATATATTTT | CASSLGRQSGNTIYF
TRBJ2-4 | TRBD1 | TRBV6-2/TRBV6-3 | TGTGCCAGCAGTTACAGGGGGCAGGGAGCCAAAAACATTCAGTACTTC | CASSYRGQGAKNIQYF
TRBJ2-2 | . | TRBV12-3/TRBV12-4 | TGTGCCAGCAGTCCCGGAGCCACCGGGGAGCTGTTTTTT | CASSPGATGELFF
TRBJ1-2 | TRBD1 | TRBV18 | TGTGCCAGCTCGTCGACAGGGGGCAATGGCTACACCTTC | CASSSTGGNGYTF
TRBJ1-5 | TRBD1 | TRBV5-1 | TGCGCCAGCAGCGTAGACAGGGATCAGCCCCAGCATTTT | CASSVDRDQPQHF
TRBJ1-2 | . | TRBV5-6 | TGTGCCAGCAGCGGGCAGGACTATGGCTACACCTTC | CASSGQDYGYTF
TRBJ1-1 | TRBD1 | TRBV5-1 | TGCGCCAGCAGCTTGGGGGGACGGGACAGCGAAGCTTTCTTT | CASSLGGRDSEAFF
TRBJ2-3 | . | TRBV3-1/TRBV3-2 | TGTGCCAGCAGCCGGCCAGGGCCGCAAGATACGCAGTATTTT | CASSRPGPQDTQYF
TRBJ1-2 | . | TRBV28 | TGTGCCAGCAGTTTATCGACAGCCTATGGCTACACCTTC | CASSLSTAYGYTF
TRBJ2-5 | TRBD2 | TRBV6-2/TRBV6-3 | TGTGCCAGCAGTTACCTGGGGACTAGCGAAGAGACCCAGTACTTC | CASSYLGTSEETQYF
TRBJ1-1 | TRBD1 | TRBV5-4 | TGTGCCAGCGTCCCGTCAGGGGGCAACACTGAAGCTTTCTTT | CASVPSGGNTEAFF
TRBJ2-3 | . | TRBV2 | TGTGCCAGCAGACTCGGGGGGCGCGCAGCAGATACGCAGTATTTT | CASRLGGRAADTQYF
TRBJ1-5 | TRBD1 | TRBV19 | TGTGCCAGTGCGGACAGGGAAGGACAGCCCCAGCATTTT | CASADREGQPQHF
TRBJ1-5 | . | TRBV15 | TGTGCCACCAGCACCCGCTCCTTCGGTCAGCCCCAGCATTTT | CATSTRSFGQPQHF